Included here is one TCR beta chain sequence, with context. This table comes from immunoSEQ multiplex PCR, and its TCRdb copy is limited to in-frame clones, with some not included. The table lists some 290,000 clones, roughly nine tenths of them singletons. This sample stems from a study of blood T cell repertoires in COVID-19. For the study at large: COVID-19 samples collected from the United States, Italy and Spain covered acute and convalescent phases.

Trimming left V 3 bases short and J 2 bases short, with 10 bases between. Germline CDR1 is MRHNA and CDR2 is SNTAGT. This CDR3 region has 14 residues. This TCR was sampled from a young woman with COVID-19, enrolled during active disease. Sequencing input: peripheral blood. The chain recombines TRBV6-4 with TRBJ1-2; no reliable D call. The CDR3 spells CASSEKAKNYGYTF. The DNA for the CDR3 is TGTGCCAGCAGTGAAAAAGCGAAAAACTATGGCTACACCTTC.